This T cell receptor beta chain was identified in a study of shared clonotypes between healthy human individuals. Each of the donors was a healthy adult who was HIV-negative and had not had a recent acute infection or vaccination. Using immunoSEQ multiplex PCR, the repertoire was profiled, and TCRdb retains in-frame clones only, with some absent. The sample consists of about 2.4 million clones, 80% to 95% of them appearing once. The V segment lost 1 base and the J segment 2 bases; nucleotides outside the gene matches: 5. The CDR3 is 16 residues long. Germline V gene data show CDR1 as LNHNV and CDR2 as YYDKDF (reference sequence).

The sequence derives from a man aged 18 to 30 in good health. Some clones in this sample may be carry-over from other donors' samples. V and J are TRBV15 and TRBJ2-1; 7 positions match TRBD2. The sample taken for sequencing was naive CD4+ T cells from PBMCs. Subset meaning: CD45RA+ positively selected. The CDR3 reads CATSRGRETPYNEQFF. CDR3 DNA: TGTGCCACCAGCAGAGGGCGGGAGACCCCCTACAATGAGCAGTTCTTC.